The rows below give T cell receptor beta chains drawn from one sample of a study of identical twins. Each CDR3 protein gets one entry after TCRdb re-called the 5' RACE reads with MiXCR. The sample contains fewer than 250,000 distinct CDR3 sequences, about 7% of which appear only once. This sample also appeared in a second study, on yellow fever vaccine responses in identical twins.

Sequenced: memory (CD45RO+) T cells sorted from blood. Receptors were obtained from a woman under 30 in good health. The CDR3 runs from the conserved cysteine through the conserved F or W. A D gene is named only where the DNA matches it firmly. Clone sizes are given selectively: once, few, many, or a class where the clone is expanded.

V gene: TRBV24-1
clone size: many
D gene: .
J gene: TRBJ2-1
CDR3 DNA: TGTGCCACCAGGAACAGGATTGATGAGCAGTTCTTC
CDR3 protein: CATRNRIDEQFF

V gene: TRBV10-2
clone size: few
D gene: .
J gene: TRBJ1-3
CDR3 DNA: TGCGCCAGCAGTGAGGGGGTGCAGGGCAACACCATATATTTT
CDR3 protein: CASSEGVQGNTIYF

V gene: TRBV29-1
clone size: .
D gene: .
J gene: TRBJ1-2
CDR3 DNA: TGCAGCGTTGACGGAACCGGGACCATCTACACCTTC
CDR3 protein: CSVDGTGTIYTF

V gene: TRBV27
clone size: many
D gene: .
J gene: TRBJ1-5
CDR3 DNA: TGTGCCAGCAGTTTAGGTGGACGGCAGCCCCAGCATTTT
CDR3 protein: CASSLGGRQPQHF

V gene: TRBV5-1
clone size: many
D gene: .
J gene: TRBJ1-1
CDR3 DNA: TGCGCCAGCAGCACCGGCGACGACGGAGGTGAAGCTTTCTTT
CDR3 protein: CASSTGDDGGEAFF

V gene: TRBV5-1
clone size: few
D gene: TRBD1
J gene: TRBJ1-1
CDR3 DNA: TGCGCCAGCAGCTTGGGTGACAGGGTCCCTGAAGCTTTCTTT
CDR3 protein: CASSLGDRVPEAFF

V gene: TRBV7-8
clone size: many
D gene: TRBD1
J gene: TRBJ1-1
CDR3 DNA: TGTGCCAGCAGCTTAGGACAGGGGAGGATCACTGAAGCTTTCTTT
CDR3 protein: CASSLGQGRITEAFF

V gene: TRBV7-9
clone size: .
D gene: TRBD1
J gene: TRBJ2-5
CDR3 DNA: TGTGCCAGCAGGAGCGGGGCAAGGACAGGGGGCGGGGAGACCCAGTACTTC
CDR3 protein: CASRSGARTGGGETQYF

V gene: TRBV7-2
clone size: .
D gene: .
J gene: TRBJ2-3
CDR3 DNA: TGTGCCGGCAGCTTATTCGGCAACACAGATACGCAGTATTTT
CDR3 protein: CAGSLFGNTDTQYF

V gene: TRBV7-3
clone size: few
D gene: TRBD2
J gene: TRBJ2-7
CDR3 DNA: TGTGCCAGCAGCTTAAATGGCGGGAGTCGCGAGCAGTACTTC
CDR3 protein: CASSLNGGSREQYF

V gene: TRBV5-6
clone size: .
D gene: .
J gene: TRBJ2-6
CDR3 DNA: TGTGCCAGCAGCGACCCCGACTGGCGGGCTGGGGCCAACGTCCTGACTTTC
CDR3 protein: CASSDPDWRAGANVLTF

V gene: TRBV20-1
clone size: few
D gene: .
J gene: TRBJ1-4
CDR3 DNA: TGCAGTGCTAGTCTTTTCACGCCGGGTGAAAAACTGTTTTTT
CDR3 protein: CSASLFTPGEKLFF

V gene: TRBV10-3
clone size: .
D gene: .
J gene: TRBJ2-3
CDR3 DNA: TGTGCCATCAGTTGGCGGGGCACTGATACGCAGTATTTT
CDR3 protein: CAISWRGTDTQYF

V gene: TRBV5-1
clone size: many
D gene: TRBD2
J gene: TRBJ2-3
CDR3 DNA: TGCGCCAGCAGCTTGGGCCAGACTAGCGGCCAAGATACGCAGTATTTT
CDR3 protein: CASSLGQTSGQDTQYF

V gene: TRBV5-1
clone size: .
D gene: .
J gene: TRBJ2-5
CDR3 DNA: TGCGCCAGCAGCTTGGCGGACAGAAACCAAGAGACCCAGTACTTC
CDR3 protein: CASSLADRNQETQYF

V gene: TRBV7-8
clone size: few
D gene: TRBD2
J gene: TRBJ2-7
CDR3 DNA: TGTGCCAGCAGCTCCCGGGAAGGCGGGAGGTTTTCCTACGAGCAGTACTTC
CDR3 protein: CASSSREGGRFSYEQYF

V gene: TRBV5-1
clone size: many
D gene: .
J gene: TRBJ2-4
CDR3 DNA: TGCGCCAGCAGCGCGGGACAAGCCAAAAACATTCAGTACTTC
CDR3 protein: CASSAGQAKNIQYF

V gene: TRBV19
clone size: many
D gene: TRBD1
J gene: TRBJ1-5
CDR3 DNA: TGTGCCAGTAGTATCCTGGGACAGGGGGGCAATCAGCCCCAGCATTTT
CDR3 protein: CASSILGQGGNQPQHF

V gene: TRBV28
clone size: .
D gene: .
J gene: TRBJ1-2
CDR3 DNA: TGTGGCTTAATTCTCAGCTATGGCTACACCTTC
CDR3 protein: CGLILSYGYTF

V gene: TRBV11-2
clone size: few
D gene: .
J gene: TRBJ2-3
CDR3 DNA: TGTGCCAGCAGCGTCCCCGCTCGCGGGCTTGTCGCAGATACGCAGTATTTT
CDR3 protein: CASSVPARGLVADTQYF

V gene: TRBV24-1
clone size: few
D gene: TRBD2
J gene: TRBJ2-1
CDR3 DNA: TGTGCCACCAGTGATGCCCTAGCGGGAGTGAACAATGAGCAGTTCTTC
CDR3 protein: CATSDALAGVNNEQFF

V gene: TRBV20-1
clone size: .
D gene: .
J gene: TRBJ2-1
CDR3 DNA: TGCAGTGCCATTTCGGGGAGCGCCACCAGCTCCTACAATGAGCAGTTCTTC
CDR3 protein: CSAISGSATSSYNEQFF

V gene: TRBV11-3
clone size: .
D gene: .
J gene: TRBJ2-5
CDR3 DNA: TGTGCCAGCAGCTTAGTCCGGGAGACGGTCCAAGAGACCCAGTACTTC
CDR3 protein: CASSLVRETVQETQYF

V gene: TRBV14
clone size: many
D gene: .
J gene: TRBJ2-2
CDR3 DNA: TGTGCCAGCAGCCAAGCCCTCTTGATCACCGGGGAGCTGTTTTTT
CDR3 protein: CASSQALLITGELFF

V gene: TRBV10-2
clone size: few
D gene: TRBD2
J gene: TRBJ2-3
CDR3 DNA: TGCGCCAGCAGTGTTGGCGGGGGGGGCACAGATACGCAGTATTTT
CDR3 protein: CASSVGGGGTDTQYF

V gene: TRBV20-1
clone size: .
D gene: .
J gene: TRBJ1-6
CDR3 DNA: TGCAGTGCATCCACGACAAGGCTTAATAATTCACCCCTCCACTTT
CDR3 protein: CSASTTRLNNSPLHF

V gene: TRBV20-1
clone size: few
D gene: .
J gene: TRBJ2-2
CDR3 DNA: TGCAGTGCTAGTCTAGGGCCCGGGGAGCTGTTTTTT
CDR3 protein: CSASLGPGELFF

V gene: TRBV29-1
clone size: many
D gene: .
J gene: TRBJ2-1
CDR3 DNA: TGCAGCGTTGCACGCCTTGAGCAGTTCTTC
CDR3 protein: CSVARLEQFF

V gene: TRBV5-6
clone size: few
D gene: TRBD1
J gene: TRBJ1-1
CDR3 DNA: TGTGCCAGCATTAGGACAGGGTGGGTGGAAGCTTTCTTT
CDR3 protein: CASIRTGWVEAFF

V gene: TRBV6-1
clone size: many
D gene: .
J gene: TRBJ1-2
CDR3 DNA: TGTGCCAGCAGTCTCCTCCGTTGGGTGGAGGGCTACACCTTC
CDR3 protein: CASSLLRWVEGYTF

V gene: TRBV5-1
clone size: many
D gene: .
J gene: TRBJ2-3
CDR3 DNA: TGCGCCAGCAGCTACCTCAGGGGGGGAGACACAGATACGCAGTATTTT
CDR3 protein: CASSYLRGGDTDTQYF

V gene: TRBV6-5
clone size: few
D gene: .
J gene: TRBJ2-1
CDR3 DNA: TGTGCCAGCAGTTTGGAAGCGAGGCCAGGACCCTACAATGAGCAGTTCTTC
CDR3 protein: CASSLEARPGPYNEQFF

V gene: TRBV12-3/TRBV12-4
clone size: many
D gene: .
J gene: TRBJ2-2
CDR3 DNA: TGTGCCAGCAGGGCTGGAGGCGGGGAGCTGTTTTTT
CDR3 protein: CASRAGGGELFF

V gene: TRBV20-1
clone size: .
D gene: TRBD1
J gene: TRBJ1-3
CDR3 DNA: TGCAGTGCTGTAACAGGGGTTGGAAACACCATATATTTT
CDR3 protein: CSAVTGVGNTIYF

V gene: TRBV20-1
clone size: .
D gene: TRBD1
J gene: TRBJ2-2
CDR3 DNA: TGCAGTGCTGGACCCGACAGGGGGCGGCACACCGGGGAGCTGTTTTTT
CDR3 protein: CSAGPDRGRHTGELFF

V gene: TRBV5-1
clone size: .
D gene: TRBD1
J gene: TRBJ2-7
CDR3 DNA: TGCGCCAGCAGCTCGCAAGGACAGGGAACCCACGAGCAGTACTTC
CDR3 protein: CASSSQGQGTHEQYF

V gene: TRBV2
clone size: many
D gene: TRBD1
J gene: TRBJ2-5
CDR3 DNA: TGTGCCAGCAGGGGACAGGGGGCGGATTTCCAAGAGACCCAGTACTTC
CDR3 protein: CASRGQGADFQETQYF

V gene: TRBV7-6
clone size: .
D gene: TRBD2
J gene: TRBJ2-1
CDR3 DNA: TGTGCCAGCAGCTCTAGACTAGCGGGAGGGTTAGGGAACTCCTACAATGAGCAGTTCTTC
CDR3 protein: CASSSRLAGGLGNSYNEQFF

V gene: TRBV5-1
clone size: .
D gene: .
J gene: TRBJ2-5
CDR3 DNA: TGCGCCAGCAGCTTGAACCAGGGGGGCGCGTCGGGGACCCAGTACTTC
CDR3 protein: CASSLNQGGASGTQYF

V gene: TRBV12-3/TRBV12-4
clone size: .
D gene: TRBD1
J gene: TRBJ1-3
CDR3 DNA: TGTGCCAGCAGACGGACAGGGCCTGGAAACACCATATATTTT
CDR3 protein: CASRRTGPGNTIYF

V gene: TRBV7-2
clone size: few
D gene: .
J gene: TRBJ2-1
CDR3 DNA: TGTGCCAGCAGCCGCCTTGGGAGTGGGGGCTCCTACAATGAGCAGTTCTTC
CDR3 protein: CASSRLGSGGSYNEQFF

V gene: TRBV5-1
clone size: few
D gene: TRBD1
J gene: TRBJ2-1
CDR3 DNA: TGCGCCAGCCTACCGGGACAGGGGGCGCGGAATGAGCAGTTCTTC
CDR3 protein: CASLPGQGARNEQFF

V gene: TRBV12-3/TRBV12-4
clone size: .
D gene: .
J gene: TRBJ2-2
CDR3 DNA: TGTGCCAGCAGTTTTAGACGGACGACCGGGGAGCTGTTTTTT
CDR3 protein: CASSFRRTTGELFF

V gene: TRBV10-3
clone size: many
D gene: .
J gene: TRBJ1-4
CDR3 DNA: TGTGCCATCAGTCAGCAAGCAACTAATGAAAAACTGTTTTTT
CDR3 protein: CAISQQATNEKLFF